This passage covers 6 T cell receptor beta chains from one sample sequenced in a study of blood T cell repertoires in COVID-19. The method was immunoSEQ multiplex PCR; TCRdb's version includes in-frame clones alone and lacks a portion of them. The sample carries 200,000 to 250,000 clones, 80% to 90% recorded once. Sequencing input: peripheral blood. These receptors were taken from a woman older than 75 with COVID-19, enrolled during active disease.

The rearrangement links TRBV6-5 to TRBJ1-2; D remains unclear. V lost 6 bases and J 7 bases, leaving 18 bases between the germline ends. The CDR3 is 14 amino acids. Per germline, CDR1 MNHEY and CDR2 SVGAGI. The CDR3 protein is CASRQIGIKAGYTF. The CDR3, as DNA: TGTGCCAGCAGACAAATCGGGATCAAGGCTGGCTACACCTTC.

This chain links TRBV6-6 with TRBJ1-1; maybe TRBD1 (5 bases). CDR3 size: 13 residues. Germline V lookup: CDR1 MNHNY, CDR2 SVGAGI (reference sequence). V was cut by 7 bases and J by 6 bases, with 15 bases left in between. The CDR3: CASIMDTAAEAFF. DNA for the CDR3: TGTGCCAGCATCATGGACACGGCCGCTGAAGCTTTCTTT.

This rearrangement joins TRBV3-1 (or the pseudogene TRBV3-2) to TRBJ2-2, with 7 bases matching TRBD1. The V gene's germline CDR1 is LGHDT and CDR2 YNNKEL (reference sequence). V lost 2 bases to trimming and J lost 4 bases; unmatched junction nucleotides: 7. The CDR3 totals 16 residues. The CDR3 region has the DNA TGTGCCAGCAGCCAACCCAGGGGGTCGGGCACCGGGGAGCTGTTTTTT. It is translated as CASSQPRGSGTGELFF.

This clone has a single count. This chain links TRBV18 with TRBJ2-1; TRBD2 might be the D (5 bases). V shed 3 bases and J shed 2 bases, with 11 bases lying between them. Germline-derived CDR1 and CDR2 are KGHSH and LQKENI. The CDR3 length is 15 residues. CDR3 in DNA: TGTGCCAGCTCACCGTTAGCACTAGCCTACAATGAGCAGTTCTTC. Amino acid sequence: CASSPLALAYNEQFF.

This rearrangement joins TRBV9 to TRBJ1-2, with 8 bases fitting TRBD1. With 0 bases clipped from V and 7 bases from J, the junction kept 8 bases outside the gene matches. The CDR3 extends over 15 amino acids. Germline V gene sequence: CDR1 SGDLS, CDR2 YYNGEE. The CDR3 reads CASSVAGTGQIGYTF. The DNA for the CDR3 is TGTGCCAGCAGCGTAGCAGGGACAGGACAGATTGGCTACACCTTC.

The CDR3 sequence: CASSRTAPPRGDTQYF. Written as DNA, the CDR3 is TGCGCCAGCAGTCGCACAGCTCCACCCCGGGGAGATACGCAGTATTTT. J is TRBJ2-3 and V is TRBV5-1, with a tentative D call TRBD2 (5 bases). The V and J ends lost 5 bases and 5 bases respectively, with 21 bases between them. CDR1 and CDR2 from the germline V gene are SGHRS and YFSETQ. CDR3 length equals 16 residues.